The 9 T cell receptor beta chains listed next were all sequenced from one sample in a study of TIL therapy for anti-PD-1-resistant metastatic lung cancer. Sequencing used immunoSEQ v3. The protocol was immunoSEQ multiplex PCR, while the TCRdb copy is restricted to in-frame clones and leaves out a portion. The table records roughly 8,000 clones, roughly 80% of them present only once. Specified time point: pre-treatment sample, taken before nivolumab and TIL therapy. Most excised metastases sampled were pleural nodules or supraclavicular lymph nodes. Sequences were derived from tumor tissue, sampled at baseline. These TCRs come from a person between 25 and 80 years old with non-small cell lung cancer.

The chain recombines TRBV7-2 with TRBJ1-3, with D possibly being TRBD1 (6 bases). CDR1 is SGHTA and CDR2 is FQGNSA in the germline V gene. Trimming took off 2 bases at V and 6 bases at J, with 11 bases between the two ends. This CDR3 spans 14 amino acids. The CDR3 sequence: CASSLKTGLNTIYF. In DNA, the CDR3 is TGTGCCAGCAGCTTAAAGACAGGTCTAAACACCATATATTTT.

The chain employs TRBV6-4 and TRBJ2-3; 11 bases line up with TRBD2. V lost 3 bases, J lost 1 base, and 0 bases stayed unmatched. In germline, CDR1 is MRHNA, CDR2 SNTAGT. This CDR3 is 15 amino acids long. CDR3 sequence reads: CASSETSGGTDTQYF. CDR3 DNA sequence: TGTGCCAGCAGTGAGACTAGCGGGGGCACAGATACGCAGTATTTT.

The chain uses TRBV7-8 and TRBJ2-7; the D is unclear. Germline V gives CDR1 SGHVS, CDR2 FQNEAQ. V lost 3 bases and J 2 bases, leaving 5 bases between the germline ends. The CDR3 has 12 residues. The chain's CDR3 is CASSFITYEQYF. CDR3 in DNA: TGTGCCAGCAGCTTCATCACCTACGAGCAGTACTTC.

The rearrangement uses TRBV5-4 and TRBJ1-4; TRBD1 is a possible D gene (5 bases). The CDR3 extends over 15 amino acids. Deletions cut 4 bases from V and 4 bases from J, with 14 bases between. Germline V CDR1 and CDR2: SGHNT, YYREEE (reference sequence). CDR3 bases: TGTGCCAGCAGCCTGGCGGGGCACTTTAATGAAAAACTGTTTTTT. It codes for CASSLAGHFNEKLFF.

This rearrangement joins TRBV29-1 to TRBJ2-1, with 13 bases that match TRBD2. The CDR3 has 13 amino acids. V dropped 7 bases and J dropped 9; count of bases not matched to a gene: 6. Germline loops: CDR1 SQVTM, CDR2 ANQGSEA. CDR3 sequence reads: CSAGLAGEGEQFF. The CDR3 region has the DNA TGCAGCGCTGGACTAGCGGGAGAAGGTGAGCAGTTCTTC.

The chain couples TRBV19 to TRBJ1-2; D gene uncertain. This CDR3 is 13 amino acids long. Deletions cut 3 bases from V and 5 bases from J, with 10 bases between. From germline, CDR1 is LNHDA and CDR2 SQIVND (reference sequence). For the CDR3, the DNA is TGTGCCAGTAGTATCTTAGATAGATATGGCTACACCTTC. Its translation is CASSILDRYGYTF.

This clone was seen a handful of times. The genes are TRBV2 and TRBJ1-6; possibly TRBD1 for D (6 bases). Per germline, CDR1 SNHLY and CDR2 FYNNEI. The CDR3 contains 14 residues. V gave up 6 bases and J gave up 9 bases, with 15 bases separating them. CDR3 sequence reads: CASRSRGSGSPLHF. In DNA form, the CDR3 reads TGTGCCAGCAGGAGCAGGGGAAGTGGTTCACCCCTCCACTTT.

This clone was observed a few times. The chain couples TRBV28 to TRBJ2-1; TRBD2 agrees at 11 bases. The V segment lost 2 bases and the J segment 4 bases; nucleotides outside the gene matches: 7. This CDR3 is 17 amino acids long. Per germline, CDR1 MDHEN and CDR2 SYDVKM. The CDR3 reads CASSLRPSGRPYNEQFF. In DNA form, the CDR3 reads TGTGCCAGCAGTTTACGTCCTAGCGGGAGGCCTTACAATGAGCAGTTCTTC.

The genes are TRBV28 and TRBJ2-7; D is tentatively TRBD1 or TRBD2 (6 bases each). V dropped 6 bases and J dropped 7 bases, with 22 bases sitting between them. The CDR3 is made up of 15 amino acids. Germline assignment: CDR1 MDHEN and CDR2 SYDVKM. The CDR3 DNA reads TGTGCCAGCAGAATTAGTAATTGGGGGGCGGTTGAGCAGTACTTC. It specifies CASRISNWGAVEQYF.